This T cell receptor (beta chain) was sequenced in a study of shared clonotypes between healthy human individuals. The material for each subset, its genomic DNA, was split evenly across several immunoSEQ plates. Every unsorted PBMC PCR replicate was loaded with 300 ng DNA, roughly 30,000 T cell genomes. The repertoire was sequenced with immunoSEQ multiplex PCR; TCRdb's copy has only in-frame clones and lacks some. The sample shows hundreds of thousands of clones, approximately 77% of them seen only once. V lost 0 bases to trimming and J lost 10 bases; unmatched junction nucleotides: 6. Germline-derived CDR1 and CDR2 are SGHTA and FQGTGA. The CDR3 is 14 amino acids. Genomic DNA came from tens of millions of PBMCs in unsorted samples.

The clonotype originates from a woman in her 40s in good health. Some clones in this sample may be carry-over from other donors' samples. Sequencing used PBMCs. J is TRBJ2-1 and V is TRBV7-3; TRBD1 matches at 7 bases. CDR3 region: CASSLTGQEREQFF. The CDR3 coding sequence is TGTGCCAGCAGCTTAACCGGACAGGAAAGGGAGCAGTTCTTC.